The T cell receptor (beta chain) described here comes from a study of blood T cell repertoires in COVID-19. About the research overall: Italy, Spain and the United States were the sources of the convalescent and acute COVID-19 samples. From T cells, B-cell-depleted T cells, or PBMCs came the material, which was cDNA or gDNA.

V gave up 1 base and J gave up 6 bases; unmatched junction bases: 3. This CDR3 region has 13 residues. CDR1 SGDLS and CDR2 YYNGEE come from the germline V gene. Original analysis: Quantification of nucleated cells was approximated via reference gene primer amplification. Clones were sequenced by immunoSEQ multiplex PCR, and TCRdb holds only the in-frame ones, with some missing. D and trimming come from the DNA, and the V and J calls and clone size come from that table. The repertoire includes 35,000 to 45,000 clones, about 70% of them detected once, and 8.5% sits in the top ten. The genes are TRBV9 and TRBJ1-1; 7 nucleotides align to TRBD1. The receptor was derived from a man between 65 and 85 years old with active or convalescent COVID-19. Sequences were obtained from peripheral blood. CDR3 amino acids: CASSVIQGSEAFF. CDR3 nucleotides: TGTGCCAGCAGCGTAATACAGGGGTCTGAAGCTTTCTTT.